Listed below are T cell receptor beta chains from one sample, sequenced in a study of shared clonotypes between healthy human individuals. Using immunoSEQ multiplex PCR, the repertoire was profiled, and TCRdb retains in-frame clones only, with some absent. The top ten clones hold around 16% of a sample with a few hundred thousand clones, about nine tenths of them seen once. Sequenced input: memory CD8+ T cells sorted from blood. These TCRs come from a man aged 18 to 29 in good health. CDR3s include the opening cysteine and the closing phenylalanine or tryptophan. The D gene is left open where the match is weak.

J	D	V	CDR3
TRBJ2-7	-	TRBV7-9	CASSLVWSYEQYF
TRBJ2-3	-	TRBV10-1	CASSDFMTDTQYF
TRBJ2-1	TRBD2	TRBV6-5	CASSSLAVSYNEQFF
TRBJ1-6	-	TRBV6-1	CASSGHFTYNSPLHF
TRBJ2-3	-	TRBV7-9	CASSLGWDSITDTQYF
TRBJ1-1	-	TRBV7-2	CASSLNGVRVGTEAFF
TRBJ2-5	-	TRBV29-1	CSVGGFASVPFQETQYF
TRBJ1-3	-	TRBV2	CASSEAHPGYSGNTIYF
TRBJ2-1	-	TRBV29-1	CSVDMLAGAGYNEQFF
TRBJ2-2	-	TRBV9	CASSVGNSNTGELFF
TRBJ2-7	-	TRBV13	CASSPGAGNEQYF
TRBJ2-7	TRBD1	TRBV27	CASSWDRGSSYEQYF
TRBJ1-1	-	TRBV11-2	CASSSLRGIDTEAFF
TRBJ2-1	-	TRBV10-1	CATSNRVPYNEQFF
TRBJ1-1	-	TRBV9	CASSVRSGNTEAFF
TRBJ2-7	-	TRBV6-1	CASSEGGRVYEQYF
TRBJ2-7	TRBD2	TRBV5-6	CASSPVTSSYEQYF
TRBJ2-7	TRBD1	TRBV27	CASSPRYKDRVYYEQYF
TRBJ2-3	TRBD1	TRBV9	CASSVEGGLTDTQYF
TRBJ2-5	TRBD1	TRBV29-1	CSVEDQGQDAEETQYF
TRBJ2-2	-	TRBV11-3	CASTSGVKGELFF
TRBJ1-3	-	TRBV2	CASGRDPSGNTIYF
TRBJ1-3	-	TRBV9	CASSVGDIGNTIYF
TRBJ1-2	-	TRBV5-4	CASSLVEDVYGYTF
TRBJ2-7	-	TRBV7-6	CASSSSGTGYEQYF
TRBJ2-2	TRBD1	TRBV2	CASRKPPGQGATGELFF
TRBJ2-7	TRBD2	TRBV2	CASYGTSGLSSYEQYF
TRBJ2-3	TRBD2	TRBV9	CASSVGLADFTDTQYF
TRBJ1-2	TRBD1	TRBV5-1	CASRPGGWSRDRVNYGYTF
TRBJ1-4	-	TRBV5-1	CASSLVSATNEKLFF
TRBJ1-5	-	TRBV11-2	CASSLQGSEPQHF
TRBJ1-1	-	TRBV6-1	CASPGAGGPTEAFF
TRBJ2-7	-	TRBV30	CAWSGEQLPYEQYF
TRBJ2-7	-	TRBV7-9	CASIEINQAYEQYF
TRBJ2-7	-	TRBV5-6	CASSWSEGLDEQYF
TRBJ2-3	-	TRBV9	CASSEGTGFPDTQYF
TRBJ2-7	-	TRBV11-2	CASSLDKSPGPYEQYF
TRBJ2-7	-	TRBV4-3	CASSQDRGQGIFYEQYF
TRBJ2-5	-	TRBV11-3	CASSSLLAETQYF
TRBJ1-2	-	TRBV5-8	CASSFVQGPYGYTF
TRBJ2-7	TRBD1	TRBV7-6	CASSPHPGIGGDEQYF
TRBJ2-3	-	TRBV7-9	CASSSTTDTQYF
TRBJ1-2	-	TRBV25-1	CASSREHYGYTF
TRBJ2-3	-	TRBV5-1	CASSWWGSEDTQYF
TRBJ1-1	TRBD1	TRBV10-2	CASSEPGQGWTEAFF
TRBJ1-4	-	TRBV6-5	CASSYSWGLNEKLFF
TRBJ2-7	-	TRBV4-1	CASSQSLAGAEQYF
TRBJ1-5	-	TRBV18	CASSLFGVRADSNQPQHF
TRBJ1-6	-	TRBV2	CASSEAWDIPNSPLHF
TRBJ2-7	-	TRBV7-9	CASSQLGHPREQYF
TRBJ2-7	-	TRBV2	CASSEGIGLWEQYF
TRBJ2-2	-	TRBV10-2	CASSAIRAGGSGELFF
TRBJ1-4	-	TRBV1	CTSGGTGVIFIINEKLFF
TRBJ2-7	-	TRBV27	CASSTQGLYEQYF
TRBJ1-6	-	TRBV5-1	CASSPFVDKPNSPLHF